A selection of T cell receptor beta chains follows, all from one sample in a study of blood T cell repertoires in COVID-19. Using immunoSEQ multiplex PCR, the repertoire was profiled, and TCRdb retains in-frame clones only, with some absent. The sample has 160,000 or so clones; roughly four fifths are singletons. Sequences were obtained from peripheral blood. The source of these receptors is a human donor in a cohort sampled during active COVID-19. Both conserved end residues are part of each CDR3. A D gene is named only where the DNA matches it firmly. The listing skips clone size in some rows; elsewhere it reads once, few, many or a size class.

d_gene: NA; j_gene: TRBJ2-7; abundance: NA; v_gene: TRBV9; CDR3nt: TGTGCCAGCAGCGTAGGATGGGGCAGCTACGAGCAGTACTTC; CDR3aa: CASSVGWGSYEQYF
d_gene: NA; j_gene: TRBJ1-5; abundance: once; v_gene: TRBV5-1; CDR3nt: TGCGCCAGCAGCTATTCAGGTAATCAGCCCCAGCATTTT; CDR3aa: CASSYSGNQPQHF
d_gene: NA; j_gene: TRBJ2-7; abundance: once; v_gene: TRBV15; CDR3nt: TGTGCCACCAGCAGGATACAGGGCTACGAGCAGTACTTC; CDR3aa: CATSRIQGYEQYF
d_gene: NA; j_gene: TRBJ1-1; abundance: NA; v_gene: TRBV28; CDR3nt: TGTGCCAGCAGTTTTCTAGGGGGGGTCACTGAAGCTTTCTTT; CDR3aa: CASSFLGGVTEAFF
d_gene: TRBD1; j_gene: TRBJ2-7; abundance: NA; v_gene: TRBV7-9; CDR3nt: TGTGCCAGCAGCGGTCCACAGGGGATCGCCTACGAGCAGTACTTC; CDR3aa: CASSGPQGIAYEQYF
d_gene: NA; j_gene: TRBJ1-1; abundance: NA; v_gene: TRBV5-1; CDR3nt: TGCGCCAGCAGCTCGGACGGGATGAACACTGAAGCTTTCTTT; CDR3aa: CASSSDGMNTEAFF
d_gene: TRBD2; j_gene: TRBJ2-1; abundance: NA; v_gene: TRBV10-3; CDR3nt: TGTGCCATCAGGGCGGGACTAGCTCAAAATGAGCAGTTCTTC; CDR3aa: CAIRAGLAQNEQFF
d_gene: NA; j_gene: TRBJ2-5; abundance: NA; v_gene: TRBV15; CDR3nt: TGTGCCACCAGCGCGGGAACGTCTGAGACCCAGTACTTC; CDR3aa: CATSAGTSETQYF
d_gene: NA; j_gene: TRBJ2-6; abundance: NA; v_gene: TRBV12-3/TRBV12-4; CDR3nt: TGTGCCAGCAGTCTATCAGGGGCCAACGTCCTGACTTTC; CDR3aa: CASSLSGANVLTF
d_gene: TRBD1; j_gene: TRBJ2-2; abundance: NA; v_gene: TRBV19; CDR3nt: TGTGCCAGTAGTTGGCAGGGGGCGACCGGGGAGCTGTTTTTT; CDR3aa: CASSWQGATGELFF
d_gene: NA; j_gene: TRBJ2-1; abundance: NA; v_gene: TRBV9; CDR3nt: TGTGCCAGCAGCGTAGACTGGAGTGAGCAGTTCTTC; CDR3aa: CASSVDWSEQFF
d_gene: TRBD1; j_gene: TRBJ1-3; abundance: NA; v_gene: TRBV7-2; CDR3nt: TGTGCCAGCAGCCAAAGACAGGGGGCATCCGGAAACACCATATATTTT; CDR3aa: CASSQRQGASGNTIYF
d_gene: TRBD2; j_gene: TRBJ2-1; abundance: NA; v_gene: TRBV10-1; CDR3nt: TGCGCCAGCAGTGGCGGGAGTGGGCCCCGGGAGCAGTTCTTC; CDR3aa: CASSGGSGPREQFF
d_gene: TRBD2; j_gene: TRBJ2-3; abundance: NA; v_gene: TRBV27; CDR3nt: TGTGCCAGCAGGCGGGGGGCCGATACGCAGTATTTT; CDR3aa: CASRRGADTQYF
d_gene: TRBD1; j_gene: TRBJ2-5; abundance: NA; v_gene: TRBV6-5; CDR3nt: TGTGCCAGCACCGGAATAGGACAGGGGTCTGAGACCCAGTACTTC; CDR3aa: CASTGIGQGSETQYF
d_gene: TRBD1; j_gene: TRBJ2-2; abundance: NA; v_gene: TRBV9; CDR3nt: TGTGCCAGCAGCGTAAAGGGGGCGGGCACCGGGGAGCTGTTTTTT; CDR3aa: CASSVKGAGTGELFF
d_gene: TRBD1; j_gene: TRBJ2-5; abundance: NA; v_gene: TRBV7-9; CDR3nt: TGTGCCAGCAGCTTAGGTTGGGACAGGGCGTACCAAGAGACCCAGTACTTC; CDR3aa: CASSLGWDRAYQETQYF
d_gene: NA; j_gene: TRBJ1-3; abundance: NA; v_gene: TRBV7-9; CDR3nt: TGTGCCAGCAGCTCCCCCATCTCTGGAAACACCATATATTTT; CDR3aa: CASSSPISGNTIYF
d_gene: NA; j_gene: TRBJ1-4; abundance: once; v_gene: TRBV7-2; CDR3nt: TGTGCCAGCAGCTTACAGCAGGGGCCGGCTAATGAAAAACTGTTTTTT; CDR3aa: CASSLQQGPANEKLFF
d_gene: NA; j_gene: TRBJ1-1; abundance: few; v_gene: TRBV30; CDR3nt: TGTGCCGGATCCCTTTTTTCGAGCGGGAACACTGAAGCTTTCTTT; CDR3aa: CAGSLFSSGNTEAFF
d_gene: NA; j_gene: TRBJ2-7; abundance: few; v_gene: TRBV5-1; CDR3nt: TGCGCCAGCAGCTTGGGCGGGACCTACGAGCAGTACTTC; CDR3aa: CASSLGGTYEQYF
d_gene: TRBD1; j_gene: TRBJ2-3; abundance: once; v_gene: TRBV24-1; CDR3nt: TGTGCCACCAGTGATCGGGGGACAGGGGGGAGCACAGATACGCAGTATTTT; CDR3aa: CATSDRGTGGSTDTQYF
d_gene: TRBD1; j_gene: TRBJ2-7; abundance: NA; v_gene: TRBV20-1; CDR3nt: TGCAGTGCTAGTCTTACAGGGGTTGGTTACGAGCAGTACTTC; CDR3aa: CSASLTGVGYEQYF
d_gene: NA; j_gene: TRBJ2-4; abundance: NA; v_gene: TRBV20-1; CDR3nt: TGCAGTGCCGACACTAGAGACATTCAGTACTTC; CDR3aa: CSADTRDIQYF
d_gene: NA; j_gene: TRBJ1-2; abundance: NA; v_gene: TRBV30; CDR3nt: TGTGCCTGGAGTGTTTCGGCTAACTATGGCTACACCTTC; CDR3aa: CAWSVSANYGYTF
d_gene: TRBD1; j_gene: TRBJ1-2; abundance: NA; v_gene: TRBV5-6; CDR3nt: TGTGCCGGCCGACAGGGGGCCGGCGGCTACACCTTC; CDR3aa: CAGRQGAGGYTF
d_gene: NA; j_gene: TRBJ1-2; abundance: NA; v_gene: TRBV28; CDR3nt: TGTGCCAGCCGGAGGGGTTATAGTAGCTATGGCTACACCTTC; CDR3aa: CASRRGYSSYGYTF
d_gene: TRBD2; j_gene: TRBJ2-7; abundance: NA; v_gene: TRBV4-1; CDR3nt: TGCGCCAGCAGCCAAGTGAATGGGCGGGGGGTACCCTACGAGCAGTACTTC; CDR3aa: CASSQVNGRGVPYEQYF
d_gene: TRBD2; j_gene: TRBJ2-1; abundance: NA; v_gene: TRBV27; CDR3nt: TGTGCCAGCAGTTCAGACCATAGCGGGGGGGCGGACAATGAGCAGTTCTTC; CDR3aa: CASSSDHSGGADNEQFF
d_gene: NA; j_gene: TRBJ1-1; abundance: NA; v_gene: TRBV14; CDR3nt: TGTGCCAGCAGCCAAGCGGGAACCCCTGAAGCTTTCTTT; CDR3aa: CASSQAGTPEAFF
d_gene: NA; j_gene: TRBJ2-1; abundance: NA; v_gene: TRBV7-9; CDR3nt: TGTGCCAGCAGCTTGACCGGGGGAGTACCGAGCTCCTACAATGAGCAGTTCTTC; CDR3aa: CASSLTGGVPSSYNEQFF
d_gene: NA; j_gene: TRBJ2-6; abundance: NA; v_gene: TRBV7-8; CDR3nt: TGTGCCAGCAGCCGATGGACAGCAACTAACTCTGGGGCCAACGTCCTGACTTTC; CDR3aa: CASSRWTATNSGANVLTF
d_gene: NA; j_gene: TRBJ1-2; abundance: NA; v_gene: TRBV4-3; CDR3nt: TGCGCCAGCAGCCAAGGGCCGGGATCGGGCTATGGCTACACCTTC; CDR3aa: CASSQGPGSGYGYTF
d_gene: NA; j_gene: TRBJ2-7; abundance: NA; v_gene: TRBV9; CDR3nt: TGTGCCAGCAGCGCTTTCTACGAGCAGTACTTC; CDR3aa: CASSAFYEQYF
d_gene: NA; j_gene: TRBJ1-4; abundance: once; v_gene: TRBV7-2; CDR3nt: TGTGCCAGCAGCTTCCCGAGGGGAGGGAATGAAAAACTGTTTTTT; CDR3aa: CASSFPRGGNEKLFF
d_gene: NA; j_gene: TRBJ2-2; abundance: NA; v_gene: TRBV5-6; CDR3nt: TGTGCCAGCACCCTGCGGGCTTGGAACACCGGGGAGCTGTTTTTT; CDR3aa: CASTLRAWNTGELFF
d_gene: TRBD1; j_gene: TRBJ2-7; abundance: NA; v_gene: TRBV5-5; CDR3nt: TGTGCCAGCAGCTTGGTGGGACAGGGGGTGAGGGAGCAGTACTTC; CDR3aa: CASSLVGQGVREQYF
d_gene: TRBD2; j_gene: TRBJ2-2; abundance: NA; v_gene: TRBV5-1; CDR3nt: TGCGCCAGCAGCTTGATAGCGGGAGAAATAAGCGGGGAGCTGTTTTTT; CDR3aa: CASSLIAGEISGELFF
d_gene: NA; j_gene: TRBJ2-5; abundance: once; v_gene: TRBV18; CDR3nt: TGTGCCAGCCATCGACAGAATCAAGAGACCCAGTACTTC; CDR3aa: CASHRQNQETQYF
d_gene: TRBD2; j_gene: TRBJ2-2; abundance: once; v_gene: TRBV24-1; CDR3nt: TGTGCCACCAGTGATCGGAGAGGGAGGGACACCGGGGAGCTGTTTTTT; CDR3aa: CATSDRRGRDTGELFF
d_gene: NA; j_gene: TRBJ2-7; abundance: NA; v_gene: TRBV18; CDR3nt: TGTGCCAGCTCACCACCTCTTGCCGGGAGTGAGCAGTACTTC; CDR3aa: CASSPPLAGSEQYF
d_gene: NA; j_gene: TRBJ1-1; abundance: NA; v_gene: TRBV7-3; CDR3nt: TGTGCCAGCAGCTTAAACAGGAACACTGAAGCTTTCTTT; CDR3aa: CASSLNRNTEAFF
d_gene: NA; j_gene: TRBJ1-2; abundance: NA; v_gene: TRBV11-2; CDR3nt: TGTGCCAGCAGCCCTATGGTTGGAGGAGGTGGCTACACCTTC; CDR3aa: CASSPMVGGGGYTF
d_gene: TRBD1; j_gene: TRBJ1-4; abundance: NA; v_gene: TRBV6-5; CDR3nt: TGTGCCAGTACCGGGACAGGGGTTGAAAAACTGTTTTTT; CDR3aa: CASTGTGVEKLFF